The 15 T cell receptor beta chains reported below all come from one sample, sequenced in a study of Graves' ophthalmopathy and Graves' hyperthyroidism. TCR beta CDR3 regions were amplified from RNA transcripts. RT-PCR was first run with HTBI primers, then multiplex PCR in a second round. TCRdb redid the calling of the multiplex PCR reads with MiXCR, one entry per CDR3 protein. The sample records roughly 400,000 distinct CDR3 sequences, about 18% being singletons. The sequenced material came from peripheral blood. Receptor source: an adult woman with stable Graves' hyperthyroidism.

This clonotype was recorded many times. The V and J genes are TRBV6-2 or TRBV6-3 and TRBJ2-2; 10 bases align to TRBD2. The CDR3 has 18 amino acids. Germline V lookup: CDR1 MNHEY, CDR2 SVGEGT. The ends lost 4 bases at V and 1 base at J; junction bases unmatched: 9. CDR3 sequence reads: CASSFSLWTSGNTGELFF. In nucleotides, the CDR3 is TGTGCCAGCAGTTTTTCACTTTGGACTAGCGGGAACACCGGGGAGCTGTTTTTT.

Comments on this clonotype: A much larger clone sits a single nucleotide away, making a read error possible. The V gene is TRBV12-5, the J gene TRBJ2-5; TRBD1 is a possible D gene (6 bases). Germline CDR1 reads LGHNT; CDR2 reads FRNRAP. This CDR3 contains 13 residues. CDR3 coding DNA: TGTGCTAGTGGTTTGCAGACAGGAGAGACCAAGTACTTC. It specifies CASGLQTGETKYF.

This clonotype was detected many times. The chain joins TRBV29-1 to TRBJ1-1; D is undetermined. Germline CDR1 reads SQVTM; CDR2 reads ANQGSEA. V was clipped by 4 bases and J by 3 bases, with 9 bases between them. The CDR3 has 12 residues. DNA for the CDR3: TGCAGCGTTGGTCCGGGGTACACTGAAGCTTTCTTT. The encoded protein is CSVGPGYTEAFF.

CDR3 amino acids: CASTPTGNSGANVLTF. The CDR3 region has the DNA TGTGCCAGCACCCCGACAGGCAACTCTGGGGCCAACGTCCTGACTTTC. This sequence joins TRBV28 and TRBJ2-6, with a possible D match to TRBD1 (6 bases). CDR1 and CDR2 from the germline V gene are MDHEN and SYDVKM. The length of the CDR3 is 16 residues. The germline V and J ends were trimmed by 7 bases and 0 bases, with 13 bases remaining between them.

This clonotype was counted at least ten times. The chain employs TRBV6-2 or TRBV6-3 and TRBJ2-7; perhaps TRBD2 as D (5 bases). The germline V and J ends were trimmed by 7 bases and 12 bases, with 19 bases remaining between them. CDR3 size: 12 residues. CDR1 and CDR2 (germline): MNHEY, SVGEGT. The CDR3 DNA sequence: TGTGCCAGCAAAAACCTTCTGGGAGTTCTGTACTTC. The encoded protein is CASKNLLGVLYF.

The V gene is TRBV6-1, the J gene TRBJ1-5; D is possibly TRBD1 (5 bases). The CDR3 totals 14 residues. Germline CDR1 and CDR2: MNHNS and SASEGT. The V gene lost 6 bases and the J gene lost 2 bases, with 11 bases spanning the gap. The CDR3 DNA sequence: TGTGCCAGCAGGGCAGGGCCGCGCAATCAGCCCCAGCATTTT. Its translation is CASRAGPRNQPQHF.

The V and J genes are TRBV12-3 or TRBV12-4 and TRBJ2-7; 7 nucleotides line up with TRBD1. This CDR3 comprises 15 residues. With V trimmed by 5 bases and J by 6 bases, 13 bases remained unmatched. The CDR3 reads CASSPRWTGGVEQYF. CDR3 in DNA: TGTGCCAGCAGTCCCCGCTGGACAGGTGGTGTCGAGCAGTACTTC.

The sample holds many counts of this clonotype. The genes are TRBV20-1 and TRBJ2-7, with 12 bases identical to TRBD1. The CDR3 is made up of 14 amino acids. The germline V gene encodes CDR1 DFQATT and CDR2 SNEGSKA (reference sequence). Trimming at V came to 1 base and at J to 7 bases, leaving 5 bases not matched to a gene. The CDR3 DNA reads TGCAGTGCTAGAGCGGGACAGGGGGCGGGTGAGCAGTACTTC. Translation gives CSARAGQGAGEQYF.

This clonotype came up many times. Here the CDR3 reads CITKGQRRSAAFF. CDR3 bases: TGTATTACTAAAGGACAGCGTCGTTCCGCAGCTTTCTTT. This chain uses TRBV28 with TRBJ1-1; maybe TRBD1 (6 bases). Germline CDR1 reads MDHEN; CDR2 reads SYDVKM. The CDR3 contains 13 residues.

This clonotype was seen many times. The chain links TRBV5-1 to TRBJ2-1, with D tentatively TRBD1 (5 bases). The V and J ends lost 5 bases and 4 bases respectively, with 16 bases between them. The germline gives CDR1 SGHRS, CDR2 YFSETQ. This CDR3 region has 15 residues. CDR3 protein: CASSYQGTTYNEQFF. CDR3 DNA: TGCGCCAGCAGTTACCAGGGAACAACGTACAATGAGCAGTTCTTC.

In this sample, this clonotype turned up many times. V usage is TRBV20-1 and J usage is TRBJ1-3, with TRBD1 as a possible D gene (5 bases). The germline CDR1 and CDR2 sequences are DFQATT and SNEGSKA (reference sequence). Trimming shortened V by 1 base and J by 0 bases, and 22 bases separated the two germline ends. This CDR3 is 19 amino acids long. CDR3 loop: CSARASRGLSTISGNTIYF. As DNA, the CDR3 is TGCAGTGCTAGAGCGTCGAGGGGCCTAAGTACTATCTCTGGAAACACCATATATTTT.

Ten or more counts support this clonotype. The chain recombines TRBV6-5 with TRBJ1-2; D is perhaps TRBD1 (5 bases). This CDR3 has 15 residues. Germline lookup yields CDR1 MNHEY and CDR2 SVGAGI. Trimming removed 0 bases at V and 5 bases at J, with 13 bases between. The CDR3 reads CASSYSRGVEYGYTF. In DNA form, the CDR3 reads TGTGCCAGCAGTTACTCGCGGGGGGTGGAGTATGGCTACACCTTC.

There are many counts of this clonotype. The chain couples TRBV29-1 to TRBJ2-7; no clear D gene. This CDR3 comprises 13 residues. Trimming took off 6 bases at V and 4 bases at J, with 16 bases between the two ends. Germline CDR1 and CDR2: SQVTM and ANQGSEA. CDR3 residues: CSVSQADPYEQYF. CDR3 nucleotides: TGCAGCGTCAGCCAGGCAGATCCGTACGAGCAGTACTTC.

This clonotype occurred many times. The chain is built from TRBV6-2 or TRBV6-3 and TRBJ2-7; 7 bases are a match to TRBD1. V shed 2 bases, J shed 4 bases, and the junction held 5 bases outside the gene matches. In germline, CDR1 is MNHEY, CDR2 SVGEGT. This CDR3 is built from 14 residues. The CDR3 region is CASSYRTGLYEQYF. The CDR3, as DNA: TGTGCCAGCAGTTACAGGACAGGTTTGTACGAGCAGTACTTC.

In its sample, this clonotype was seen many times. The chain couples TRBV6-1 to TRBJ2-2, with a tentative D call TRBD2 (6 bases). The CDR3 spans 15 residues. Germline loops: CDR1 MNHNS, CDR2 SASEGT. V was clipped by 5 bases and J by 2 bases, with 12 bases between them. The CDR3: CASSPGTGNTGELFF. The CDR3, as DNA: TGTGCCAGCAGTCCCGGGACTGGAAACACCGGGGAGCTGTTTTTT.